This T cell receptor (beta chain) was retrieved from a study of T cells after yellow fever vaccination. Study as a whole: Preparation of fractions with low cell numbers was performed using SMART-Seq v4 Ultra Low Input. Study results and limitations: Most clones from primary vaccination were detected again post-booster (about 95% CD4, around 88% CD8).

Germline CDR1 and CDR2: SNHLY and FYNNEI. The CDR3 spans 15 residues. V was clipped by 8 bases and J by 4 bases; unmatched bases: 8. This clonotype was seen more than once but under ten times. What it binds is not known. For TCR, cDNA came from 5'RACE template switching, which added a universal primer site and UMIs. TCRdb passed the 5' RACE reads through MiXCR, listing each CDR3 protein once. Of 500,000 to 650,000 distinct CDR3 sequences listed, about a sixth were seen once; the top ten hold around 16%. This rearrangement joins TRBV2 to TRBJ1-5; 10 bases are shared with TRBD1. Sequenced material: PBMCs, taken around 5 days after the first yellow fever vaccination. This TCR came from a man between 18 and 35 years old who received the YFV17D yellow fever vaccine. CDR3 nucleotides: TGTGCCAGCGAACCCGGGACAGGGGTTAATCAGCCCCAGCATTTT. Translation: CASEPGTGVNQPQHF.